What follows are 6 T cell receptor beta chains derived from one specimen sequenced in a study of blood T cell repertoires in COVID-19. Method: immunoSEQ multiplex PCR; TCRdb's copy keeps in-frame clones and lacks some. The sample includes about 250,000 clones, over 80% of them seen just once. Sequencing was performed on PBMCs or T cells enriched from blood (not recorded which). The receptors stem from a woman between 18 and 29 years old who had recovered from COVID-19.

The V gene is TRBV4-1, the J gene TRBJ1-2; possibly TRBD1 for D (5 bases). Germline loops: CDR1 MGHRA, CDR2 YSYEKL. The ends were cut back, 4 bases at V and 8 bases at J, with 26 bases in the middle. This CDR3 comprises 17 residues. The CDR3 region is CASSRTPGNWASEGYTF. The CDR3 DNA follows: TGCGCCAGCAGCCGCACCCCAGGGAACTGGGCGTCGGAGGGCTACACCTTC.

V is TRBV11-2 and J is TRBJ2-1; 9 bases are a match to TRBD2. The CDR3 spans 17 residues. J gave up 2 bases and V 3 bases, and 8 bases lay outside the gene matches. Per the germline V gene, CDR1 is SGHAT and CDR2 is FQNNGV. The CDR3 bases are TGTGCCAGCAGCTTCCGCGGCGGGGGGGTACCCTACAATGAGCAGTTCTTC. Its translation is CASSFRGGGVPYNEQFF.

This rearrangement joins TRBV7-2 to TRBJ1-2; D uncertain. The germline V gene has CDR1 SGHTA and CDR2 FQGNSA. V lost 1 base, J lost 2 bases, and 11 bases lay in between. The CDR3 consists of 15 residues. DNA for the CDR3: TGTGCCAGCAGCTTAGATATCACAGTGAACTATGGCTACACCTTC. Its protein is CASSLDITVNYGYTF. Supplemented by reference TRBV7-2 and TRBJ1-2, the full variable domain reads GAGVSQSPSNKVTEKGKDVELRCDPISGHTALYWYRQSLGQGLEFLIYFQGNSAPDKSGLPSDRFSAERTGGSVSTLTIQRTQQEDSAVYLCASSLDITVNYGYTFGSGTRLTVV.

The chain combines TRBV6-5 with TRBJ1-2; D uncertain. Trimming stripped 7 bases from V and 2 bases from J, with 11 bases between. Germline V gene data show CDR1 as MNHEY and CDR2 as SVGAGI. CDR3 length equals 13 residues. The CDR3 DNA is TGTGCCAGCACCCACTCCCCCAACTATGGCTACACCTTC. As protein: CASTHSPNYGYTF.

The V call is TRBV18, the J call TRBJ2-5; D is possibly TRBD2 (6 bases). CDR3 length: 14 amino acids. Trimming removed 3 bases from V and 2 bases from J, with 10 bases in between. Germline-derived CDR1 and CDR2 are KGHSH and LQKENI. CDR3 nucleotides: TGTGCCAGCTCACCGGGACTGGTACAAGAGACCCAGTACTTC. It specifies CASSPGLVQETQYF.

The rearrangement uses TRBV7-9 and TRBJ2-5, with 8 bases aligning to TRBD2. The CDR3 totals 14 residues. Trimming at V came to 4 bases and at J to 5 bases, leaving 6 bases not matched to a gene. CDR1 is SEHNR and CDR2 is FQNEAQ in the germline V gene (reference sequence). Here the CDR3 reads CASSSGTSPETQYF. Written as DNA, the CDR3 is TGTGCCAGCAGCTCGGGGACTAGTCCGGAGACCCAGTACTTC.